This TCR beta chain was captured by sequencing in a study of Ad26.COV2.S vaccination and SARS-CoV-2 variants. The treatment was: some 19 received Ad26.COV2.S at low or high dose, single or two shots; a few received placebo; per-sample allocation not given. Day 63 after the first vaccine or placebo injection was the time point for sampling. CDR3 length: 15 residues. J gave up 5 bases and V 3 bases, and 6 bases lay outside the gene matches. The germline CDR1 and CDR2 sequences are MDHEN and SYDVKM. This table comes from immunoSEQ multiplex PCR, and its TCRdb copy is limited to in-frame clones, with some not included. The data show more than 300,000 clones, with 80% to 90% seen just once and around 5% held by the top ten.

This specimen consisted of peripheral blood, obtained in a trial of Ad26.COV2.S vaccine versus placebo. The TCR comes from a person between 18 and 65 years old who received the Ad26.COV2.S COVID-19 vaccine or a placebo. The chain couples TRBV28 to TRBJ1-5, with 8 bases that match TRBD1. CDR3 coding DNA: TGTGCCAGCAGTTTCTGGACAGGGTATGATCAGCCCCAGCATTTT. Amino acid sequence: CASSFWTGYDQPQHF.